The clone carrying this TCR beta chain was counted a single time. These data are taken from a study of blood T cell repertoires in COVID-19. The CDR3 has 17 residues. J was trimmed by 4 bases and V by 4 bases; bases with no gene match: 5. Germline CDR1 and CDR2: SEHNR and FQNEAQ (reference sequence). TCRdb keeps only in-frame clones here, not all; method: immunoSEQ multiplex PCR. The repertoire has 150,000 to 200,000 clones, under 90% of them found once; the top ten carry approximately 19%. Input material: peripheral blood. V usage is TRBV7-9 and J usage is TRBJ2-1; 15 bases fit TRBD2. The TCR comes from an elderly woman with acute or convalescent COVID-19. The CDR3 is CASSSGLAGGRYNEQFF. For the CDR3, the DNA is TGTGCCAGCAGCTCCGGACTAGCGGGAGGGCGTTACAATGAGCAGTTCTTC.